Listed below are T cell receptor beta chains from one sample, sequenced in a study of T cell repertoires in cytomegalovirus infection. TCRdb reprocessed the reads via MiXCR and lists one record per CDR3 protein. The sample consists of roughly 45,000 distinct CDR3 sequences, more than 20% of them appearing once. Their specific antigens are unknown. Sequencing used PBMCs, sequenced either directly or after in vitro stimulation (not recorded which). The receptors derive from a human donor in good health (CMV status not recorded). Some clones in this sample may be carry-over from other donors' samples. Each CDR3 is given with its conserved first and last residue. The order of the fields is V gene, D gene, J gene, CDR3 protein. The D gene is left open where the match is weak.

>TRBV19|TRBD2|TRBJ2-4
CASSARRANAGVNIQYF
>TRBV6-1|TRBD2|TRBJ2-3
CASSPQRGGKDTQYF
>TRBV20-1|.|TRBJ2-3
CSGRGPSTDTQYF
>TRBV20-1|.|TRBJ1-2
CKVVGGRGYGYTF
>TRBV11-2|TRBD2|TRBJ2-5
CASSLVGTSVTPQETQYF
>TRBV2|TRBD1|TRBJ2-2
CASSPLGQGGTGELFF
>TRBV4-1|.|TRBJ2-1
CASSHRTEYNEQFF
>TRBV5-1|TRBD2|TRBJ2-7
CASSRTSGGREQYF
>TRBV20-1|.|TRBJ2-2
CSAGHPNTGELFF
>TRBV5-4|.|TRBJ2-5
CASGVLAAQETQYF
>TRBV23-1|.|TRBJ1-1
CASSRVHGHDRIRGEAFF
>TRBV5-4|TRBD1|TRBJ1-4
CASSSTGGGNEKLFF
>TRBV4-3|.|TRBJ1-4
CASSQDWGSNEKLFF
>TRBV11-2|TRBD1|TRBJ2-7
CASSLDRDSLYEQYF
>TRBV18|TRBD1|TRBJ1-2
CASSPPGQGGGYTF
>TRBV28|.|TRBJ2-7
CASSYGTSYEQYF
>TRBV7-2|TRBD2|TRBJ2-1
CASSLYRGGSGSEQFF
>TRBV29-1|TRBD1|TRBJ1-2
CSVVADRDRGFGYTF
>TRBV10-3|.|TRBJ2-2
CAISEVLGPNTGELFF
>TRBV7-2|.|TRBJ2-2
CASTGFSTGELFF
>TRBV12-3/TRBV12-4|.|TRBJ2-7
CASLRGSEQYF
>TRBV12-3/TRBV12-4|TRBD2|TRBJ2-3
CASSLNTGVGTSGRLNTDTQYF
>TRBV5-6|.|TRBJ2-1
CASSLYARTPINEQFF
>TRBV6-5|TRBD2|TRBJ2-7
CASSYASGRYEQYF
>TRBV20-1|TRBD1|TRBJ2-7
CSARDQVRGTGTYEQYF
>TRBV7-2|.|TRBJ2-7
CASSLQRTYEQYF
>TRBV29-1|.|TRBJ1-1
CSVEHPYSVDTEAFF
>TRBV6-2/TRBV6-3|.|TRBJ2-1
CASNRVRYEQFF
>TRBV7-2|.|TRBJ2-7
CASSQGHLKGYEQYF
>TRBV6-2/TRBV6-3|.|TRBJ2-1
CATCRYNEQFF
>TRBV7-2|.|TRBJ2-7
CASSPMGGGLYEQYF
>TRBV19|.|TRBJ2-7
CASSAGTLYEQYF
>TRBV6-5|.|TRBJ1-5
CASSYGRHNQPQHF
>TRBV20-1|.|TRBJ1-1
CSARVMTEAFF
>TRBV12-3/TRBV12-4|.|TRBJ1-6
CASSPSSYNSPLHF
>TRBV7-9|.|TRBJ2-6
CASSPGVGANVLTF
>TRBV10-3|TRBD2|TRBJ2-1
CAISVHASGSNEQFF
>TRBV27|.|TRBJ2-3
CASSFSGPRWGTSTDTQYF
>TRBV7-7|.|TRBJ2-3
CASSDGASTDTQYF
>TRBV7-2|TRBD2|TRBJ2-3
CASSLVTLAGSWPDTQYF
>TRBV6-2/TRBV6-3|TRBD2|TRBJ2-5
CASSKALAGWREETQYF
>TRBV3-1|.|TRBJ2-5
CASSQLYSAGSQETQYF
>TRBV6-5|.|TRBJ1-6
CASSHLGGIDNSPLHF
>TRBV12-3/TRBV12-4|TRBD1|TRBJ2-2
CATTDRVSTGELFF
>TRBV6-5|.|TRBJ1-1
CASSPRGPLNTEAFF
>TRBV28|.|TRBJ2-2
CASSFILRKYTGELFF